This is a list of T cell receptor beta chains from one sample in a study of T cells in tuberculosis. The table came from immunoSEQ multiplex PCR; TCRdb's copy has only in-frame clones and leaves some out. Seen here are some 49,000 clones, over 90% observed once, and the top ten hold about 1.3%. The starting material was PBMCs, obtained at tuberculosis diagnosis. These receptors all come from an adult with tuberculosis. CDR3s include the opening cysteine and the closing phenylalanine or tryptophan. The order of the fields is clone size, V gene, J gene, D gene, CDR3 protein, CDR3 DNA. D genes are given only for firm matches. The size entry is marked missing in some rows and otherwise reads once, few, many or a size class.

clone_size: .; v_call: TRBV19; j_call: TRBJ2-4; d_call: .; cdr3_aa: CASNPRGIDIQYF; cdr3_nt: TGTGCCAGTAATCCCAGGGGAATCGACATTCAGTACTTC
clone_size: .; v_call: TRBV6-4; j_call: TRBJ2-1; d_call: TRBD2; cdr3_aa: CASSEEAGVMNEQFF; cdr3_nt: TGTGCCAGCAGTGAGGAAGCGGGAGTGATGAATGAGCAGTTCTTC
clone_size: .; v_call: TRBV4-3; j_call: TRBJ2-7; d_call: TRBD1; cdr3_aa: CASSGTDPSYEQYF; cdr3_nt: TGCGCCAGCTCCGGGACAGACCCCTCCTACGAGCAGTACTTC
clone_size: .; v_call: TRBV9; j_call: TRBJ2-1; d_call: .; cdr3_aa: CASSKPGYNEQFF; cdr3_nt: TGTGCCAGCAGCAAACCAGGGTACAATGAGCAGTTCTTC
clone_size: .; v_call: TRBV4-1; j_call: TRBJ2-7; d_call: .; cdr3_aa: CASSQEVLKSLASEQYF; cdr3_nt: TGCGCCAGCAGCCAAGAGGTCCTTAAGTCTCTAGCGAGTGAGCAGTACTTC
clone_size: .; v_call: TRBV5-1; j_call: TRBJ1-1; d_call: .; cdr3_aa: CASSITPGTETEAFF; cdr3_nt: TGCGCCAGCAGCATCACCCCGGGAACTGAGACTGAAGCTTTCTTT
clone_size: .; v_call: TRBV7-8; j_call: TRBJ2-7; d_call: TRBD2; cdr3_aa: CASSHRLAGVKEQYF; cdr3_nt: TGTGCCAGCAGCCACAGACTAGCGGGAGTTAAGGAGCAGTACTTC
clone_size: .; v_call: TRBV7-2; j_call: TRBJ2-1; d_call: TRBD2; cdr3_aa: CASSLVAGDSCNEQFF; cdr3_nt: TGTGCCAGCAGCTTAGTAGCGGGGGACTCCTGCAATGAGCAGTTCTTC
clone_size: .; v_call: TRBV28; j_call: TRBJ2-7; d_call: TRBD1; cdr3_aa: CASSDRGREQYF; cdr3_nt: TGTGCCAGCAGTGACAGGGGGCGCGAGCAGTACTTC
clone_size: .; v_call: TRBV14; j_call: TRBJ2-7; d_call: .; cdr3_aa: CASSRLGTPIPYEQYF; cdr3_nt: TGTGCCAGCAGCCGCCTAGGGACTCCTATCCCCTACGAGCAGTACTTC
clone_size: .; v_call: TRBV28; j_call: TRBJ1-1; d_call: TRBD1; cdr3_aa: CASRTGGVEAFF; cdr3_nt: TGTGCCAGCAGGACAGGGGGCGTTGAAGCTTTCTTT
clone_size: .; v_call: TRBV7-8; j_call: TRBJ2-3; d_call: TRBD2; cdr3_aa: CASSATTSGRANTQYF; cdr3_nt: TGTGCCAGCAGCGCCACGACTAGCGGGAGGGCAAATACGCAGTATTTT
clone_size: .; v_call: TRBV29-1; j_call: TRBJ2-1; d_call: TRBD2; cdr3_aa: CSVTDLSGSYEQFF; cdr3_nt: TGCAGCGTGACCGATCTTAGCGGGAGCTATGAGCAGTTCTTC
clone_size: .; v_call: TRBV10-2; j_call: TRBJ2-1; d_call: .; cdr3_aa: CASSRESDEQFF; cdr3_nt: TGCGCCAGCTCACGGGAGTCCGATGAGCAGTTCTTC
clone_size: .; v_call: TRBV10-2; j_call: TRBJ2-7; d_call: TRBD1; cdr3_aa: CASSSGTDREQYF; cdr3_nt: TGCGCCAGCAGCTCCGGGACAGACCGCGAGCAGTACTTC
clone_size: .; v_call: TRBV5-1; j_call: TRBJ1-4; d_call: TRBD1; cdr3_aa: CASSLAVVVGTVNEKLFF; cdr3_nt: TGCGCCAGCAGCTTGGCCGTCGTCGTCGGGACAGTTAATGAAAAACTGTTTTTT
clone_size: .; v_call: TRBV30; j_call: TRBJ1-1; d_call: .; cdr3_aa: CAWSAGANTEAFF; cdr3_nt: TGTGCCTGGAGTGCAGGGGCGAACACTGAAGCTTTCTTT
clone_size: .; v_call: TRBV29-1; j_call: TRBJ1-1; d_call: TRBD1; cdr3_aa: CSVDNRGRGPEAFF; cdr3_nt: TGCAGCGTTGACAACAGGGGAAGGGGACCTGAAGCTTTCTTT
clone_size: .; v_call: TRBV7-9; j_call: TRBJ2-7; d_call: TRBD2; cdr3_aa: CASSPISGTSGLSYEQYF; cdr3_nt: TGTGCCAGCAGCCCCATCTCCGGGACTAGCGGACTTTCCTACGAGCAGTACTTC
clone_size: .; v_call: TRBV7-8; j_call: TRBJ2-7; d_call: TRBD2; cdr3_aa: CASSLGLADSYEQYF; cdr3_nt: TGTGCCAGCAGCTTGGGACTAGCGGACTCCTACGAGCAGTACTTC
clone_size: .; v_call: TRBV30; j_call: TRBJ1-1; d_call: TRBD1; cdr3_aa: CAWSQGATEAFF; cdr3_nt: TGTGCCTGGAGTCAGGGGGCGACTGAAGCTTTCTTT
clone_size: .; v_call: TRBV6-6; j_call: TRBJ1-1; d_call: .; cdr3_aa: CASRLGGGNTEAFF; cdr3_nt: TGTGCCAGCAGGTTGGGAGGGGGGAACACTGAAGCTTTCTTT
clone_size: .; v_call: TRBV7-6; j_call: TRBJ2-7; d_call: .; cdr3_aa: CASSSVGGNEQYF; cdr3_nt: TGTGCCAGCAGTTCAGTGGGAGGCAACGAGCAGTACTTC
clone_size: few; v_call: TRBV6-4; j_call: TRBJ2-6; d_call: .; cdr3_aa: CASSQGYGANVLTF; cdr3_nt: TGTGCCAGCAGCCAGGGGTATGGGGCCAACGTCCTGACTTTC
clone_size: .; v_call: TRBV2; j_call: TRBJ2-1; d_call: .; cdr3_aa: CASSERRGNEQFF; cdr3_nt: TGTGCCAGCAGTGAACGCCGCGGTAATGAGCAGTTCTTC
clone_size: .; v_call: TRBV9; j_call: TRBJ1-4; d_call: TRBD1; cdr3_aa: CASSVAPGGNEKLFF; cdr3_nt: TGTGCCAGCAGCGTAGCTCCAGGGGGAAATGAAAAACTGTTTTTT
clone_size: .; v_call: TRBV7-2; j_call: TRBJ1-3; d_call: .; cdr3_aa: CASSLVPGNTIYF; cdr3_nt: TGTGCCAGCAGCTTAGTCCCGGGAAACACCATATATTTT
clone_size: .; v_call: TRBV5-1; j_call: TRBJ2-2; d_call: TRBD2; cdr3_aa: CASGLANTGELFF; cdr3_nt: TGCGCCAGCGGACTAGCGAACACCGGGGAGCTGTTTTTT
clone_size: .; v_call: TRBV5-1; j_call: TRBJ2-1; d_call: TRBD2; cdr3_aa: CASNLLGTSGVNEQFF; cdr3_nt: TGCGCCAGCAACCTACTCGGGACTAGCGGGGTAAATGAGCAGTTCTTC
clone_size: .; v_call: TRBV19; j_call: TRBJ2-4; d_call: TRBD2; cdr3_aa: CASSTGPGLNDIQYF; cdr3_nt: TGTGCCAGTAGCACCGGCCCGGGACTAAATGACATTCAGTACTTC
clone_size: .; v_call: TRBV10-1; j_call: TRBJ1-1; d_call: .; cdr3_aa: CASRRGRNTEAFF; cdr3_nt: TGCGCCAGCAGAAGGGGTAGGAACACTGAAGCTTTCTTT
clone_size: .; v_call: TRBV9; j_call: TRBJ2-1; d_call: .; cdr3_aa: CASSVFDRSSYNEQFF; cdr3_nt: TGTGCCAGCAGCGTATTCGACAGGAGCTCCTACAATGAGCAGTTCTTC
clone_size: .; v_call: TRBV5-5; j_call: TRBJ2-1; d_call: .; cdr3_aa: CASSEGVSPNEQFF; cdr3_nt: TGTGCCAGCTCGGAAGGGGTTTCCCCCAATGAGCAGTTCTTC
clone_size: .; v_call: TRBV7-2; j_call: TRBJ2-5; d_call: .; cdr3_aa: CASSLEGGQGETQYF; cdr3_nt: TGTGCCAGCAGCTTAGAGGGGGGGCAGGGAGAGACCCAGTACTTC
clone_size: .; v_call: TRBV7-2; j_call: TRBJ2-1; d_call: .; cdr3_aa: CASSLAHLDNEQFF; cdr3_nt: TGTGCCAGCAGCTTAGCACATTTGGACAATGAGCAGTTCTTC
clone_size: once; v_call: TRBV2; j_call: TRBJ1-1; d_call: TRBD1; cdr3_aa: CASLGWDREGGMNTEAFF; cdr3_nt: TGTGCCAGCCTGGGATGGGACAGGGAGGGGGGGATGAACACTGAAGCTTTCTTT
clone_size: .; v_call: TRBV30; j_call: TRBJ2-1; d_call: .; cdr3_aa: CAWSAFDEQFF; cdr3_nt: TGTGCCTGGAGTGCGTTCGATGAGCAGTTCTTC
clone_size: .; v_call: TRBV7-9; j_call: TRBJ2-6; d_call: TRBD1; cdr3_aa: CASSSRQGVGSGANVLTF; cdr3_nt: TGTGCCAGCAGCTCGCGACAGGGAGTAGGCTCTGGGGCCAACGTCCTGACTTTC
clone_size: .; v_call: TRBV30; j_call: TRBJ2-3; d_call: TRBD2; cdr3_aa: CAWTQGLAGIDTQYF; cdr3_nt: TGTGCCTGGACCCAGGGACTAGCAGGTATAGATACGCAGTATTTT
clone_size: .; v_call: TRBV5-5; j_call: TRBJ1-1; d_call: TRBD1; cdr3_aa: CASSPDRGRFWNTEAFF; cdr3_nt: TGTGCCAGCAGCCCGGACAGGGGAAGATTTTGGAACACTGAAGCTTTCTTT
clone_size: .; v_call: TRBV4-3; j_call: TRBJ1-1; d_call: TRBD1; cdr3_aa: CASSHDWTGNTEAFF; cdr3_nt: TGCGCCAGCAGCCACGATTGGACAGGGAACACTGAAGCTTTCTTT
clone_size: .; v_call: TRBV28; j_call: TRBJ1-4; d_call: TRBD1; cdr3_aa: CASSFLGTGEEKLFF; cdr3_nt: TGTGCCAGCAGTTTCCTTGGGACAGGGGAGGAAAAACTGTTTTTT
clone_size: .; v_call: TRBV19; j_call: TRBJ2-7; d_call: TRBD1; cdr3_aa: CASSTRTGASYEQYF; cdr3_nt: TGTGCCAGTAGTACCCGGACAGGGGCCTCCTACGAGCAGTACTTC
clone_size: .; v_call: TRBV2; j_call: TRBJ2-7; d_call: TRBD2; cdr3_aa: CASRPGLAGRSSYEQYF; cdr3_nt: TGTGCCAGCAGGCCGGGACTAGCGGGGCGGAGCTCCTACGAGCAGTACTTC
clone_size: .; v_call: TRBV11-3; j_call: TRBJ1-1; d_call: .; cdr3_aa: CASSPGTTEAFF; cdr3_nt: TGTGCCAGCAGTCCAGGAACCACTGAAGCTTTCTTT
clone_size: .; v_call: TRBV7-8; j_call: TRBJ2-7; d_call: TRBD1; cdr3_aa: CASSLRGQRLYEQYF; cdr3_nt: TGTGCCAGCAGCTTAAGGGGGCAGCGGCTCTACGAGCAGTACTTC
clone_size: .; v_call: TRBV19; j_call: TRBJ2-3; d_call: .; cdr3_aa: CASSSVIADTQYF; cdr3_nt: TGTGCCAGTAGTTCGGTAATTGCAGATACGCAGTATTTT
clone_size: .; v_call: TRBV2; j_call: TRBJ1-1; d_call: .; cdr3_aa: CASSRDIMNTEAFF; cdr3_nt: TGTGCCAGCAGCCGGGACATAATGAACACTGAAGCTTTCTTT
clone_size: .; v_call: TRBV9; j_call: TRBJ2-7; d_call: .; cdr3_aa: CASSLGPTTATYEQYF; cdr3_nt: TGTGCCAGCAGCCTAGGCCCTACGACAGCGACCTACGAGCAGTACTTC
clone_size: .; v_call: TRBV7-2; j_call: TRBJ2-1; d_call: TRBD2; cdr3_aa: CASSLVGLAGMRSYNEQFF; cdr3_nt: TGTGCCAGCAGCTTAGTCGGCCTAGCGGGAATGAGGTCCTACAATGAGCAGTTCTTC
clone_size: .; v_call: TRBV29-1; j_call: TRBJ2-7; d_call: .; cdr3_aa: CSVQGGRYEQYF; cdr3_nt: TGCAGCGTCCAGGGAGGCCGCTACGAGCAGTACTTC
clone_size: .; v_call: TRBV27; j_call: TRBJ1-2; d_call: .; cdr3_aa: CASTLRGGGVIGNYGYTF; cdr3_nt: TGTGCCAGCACCCTTAGAGGGGGAGGGGTGATCGGTAACTATGGCTACACCTTC
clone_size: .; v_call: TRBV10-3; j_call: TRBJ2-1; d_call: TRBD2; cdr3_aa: CAISEGTSGSYNEQFF; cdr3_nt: TGTGCCATCAGCGAAGGGACTAGCGGTTCCTACAATGAGCAGTTCTTC
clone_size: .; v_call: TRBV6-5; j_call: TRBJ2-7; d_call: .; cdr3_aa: CASSPMDSYEQYF; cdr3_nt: TGTGCCAGCAGTCCCATGGACAGCTACGAGCAGTACTTC
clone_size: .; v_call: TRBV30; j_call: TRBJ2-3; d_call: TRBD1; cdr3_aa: CASDRGGISTDTQYF; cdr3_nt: TGTGCCTCTGACAGGGGAGGTATTAGCACAGATACGCAGTATTTT
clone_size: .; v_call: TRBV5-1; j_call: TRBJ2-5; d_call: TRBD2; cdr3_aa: CASSKDSGSWETQYF; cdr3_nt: TGCGCCAGCAGCAAAGATAGCGGGAGTTGGGAGACCCAGTACTTC
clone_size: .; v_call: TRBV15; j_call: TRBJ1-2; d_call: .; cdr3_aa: CATSRVPGWAYGYTF; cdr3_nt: TGTGCCACCAGCAGAGTTCCAGGGTGGGCGTATGGCTACACCTTC
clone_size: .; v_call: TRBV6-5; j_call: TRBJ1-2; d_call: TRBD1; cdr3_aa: CASSYDRGTGYTF; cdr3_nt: TGTGCCAGCAGTTACGACAGGGGAACTGGCTACACCTTC